This T cell receptor (beta chain) derives from a study of CD8+CD57+ T cells in acquired aplastic anemia. Study in general: Roughly 3 ug was the average amount of DNA from sorted CD4+ and CD8+ cells. As sequenced from healthy donors, CD4+ cells averaged roughly 10 million reads. Study-level points and caveats: Between patients and controls, CD8+ Simpson's diversity did not vary significantly. In common between the patients and the controls were approximately 30 CD8+ CDR3 sequences.

Both TCR beta VDJ combination and CDR3 sequence profiling were carried out. Genomic DNA was the template for this profiling. One entry per CDR3 protein, called by TCRdb with MiXCR from the reads. The data contain just over 400,000 distinct CDR3 sequences, roughly 64% of them singletons. For this clonotype: Its antigen is unidentified.

Trimming shortened V by 5 bases and J by 0 bases, and 17 bases separated the two germline ends. Germline V gives CDR1 SGHTA, CDR2 FQGNSA. There are 16 residues in the CDR3. Sequencing was performed on sorted CD4+, CD8+, or CD8+CD57+ T cells (not recorded which) from PBMCs. This chain connects TRBV7-2 to TRBJ2-7; possibly TRBD1 or TRBD2 for D (5 bases each). The clonotype comes from a human donor in good health, serving as a control. The CDR3 bases are TGTGCCAGCAGCCCCGCAGTCGGGGCCAACTCCTACGAGCAGTACTTC. Its translation is CASSPAVGANSYEQYF.